The 23 T cell receptor beta chains given below trace back to one sample, sequenced in a study of T cell responses to AZD1222 COVID-19 vaccine. Measured with immunoSEQ multiplex PCR; TCRdb has only the in-frame clones, and not every one. The sample holds over 90,000 clones, over 80% seen once. The sequencing here drew on peripheral blood, taken on day 0 of AZD1222 vaccination. These receptors were taken from an adult in good health.

The chain is built from TRBV4-3 and TRBJ1-6; D possibly corresponds to TRBD1 (5 bases). CDR3 length: 15 amino acids. V lost 5 bases, J lost 10 bases, and 18 bases lay in between. Looked up from germline, CDR1 is LGHNA and CDR2 is YSLEER. The CDR3 region is CASSWATQGGSPLHF. CDR3 in DNA: TGCGCCAGCAGCTGGGCCACCCAGGGAGGGTCACCCCTCCACTTT.

The chain links TRBV7-2 to TRBJ1-1; D gene unclear. The CDR3 sequence is 17 residues long. Germline V lookup: CDR1 SGHTA, CDR2 FQGNSA. The V and J ends lost 2 bases and 3 bases respectively, with 19 bases between them. CDR3 in amino acids: CASSLMKGPNKDTEAFF. CDR3 coding DNA: TGTGCCAGCAGCTTAATGAAAGGCCCGAACAAGGACACTGAAGCTTTCTTT.

V and J are TRBV10-3 and TRBJ1-4; 7 bases line up with TRBD1. Trimming removed 4 bases from V and 8 bases from J; junction bases left unmatched: 7. Per germline, CDR1 ENHRY and CDR2 SYGVKD. The CDR3 contains 14 residues. The CDR3 region is CAISGQGVEEKLFF. The CDR3, as DNA: TGTGCCATCAGTGGCCAGGGGGTAGAAGAAAAACTGTTTTTT.

The chain recombines TRBV2 with TRBJ1-5; the match to TRBD1 covers 7 bases. Germline assignment: CDR1 SNHLY and CDR2 FYNNEI. With 6 bases clipped from V and 3 bases from J, the junction kept 5 bases outside the gene matches. The CDR3 sequence is 14 residues long. CDR3 nucleotides: TGTGCCAGCAGAGGGGACAGCTACAATCAGCCCCAGCATTTT. As protein: CASRGDSYNQPQHF.

J is TRBJ1-5 and V is TRBV7-2; no clear D gene. The CDR3 length is 16 residues. From germline, CDR1 is SGHTA and CDR2 FQGNSA. Trimming shortened V by 3 bases and J by 0 bases, and 12 bases separated the two germline ends. CDR3: CASSLQSGYSNQPQHF. DNA of the CDR3: TGTGCCAGCAGCTTGCAGAGCGGGTATAGCAATCAGCCCCAGCATTTT. Supplemented by reference TRBV7-2 and TRBJ1-5, the full variable domain reads GAGVSQSPSNKVTEKGKDVELRCDPISGHTALYWYRQSLGQGLEFLIYFQGNSAPDKSGLPSDRFSAERTGGSVSTLTIQRTQQEDSAVYLCASSLQSGYSNQPQHFGDGTRLSIL.

The chain is built from TRBV30 and TRBJ1-3; D is undetermined. Trimming stripped 5 bases from V and 2 bases from J, with 7 bases between. The germline gives CDR1 GTSNPN, CDR2 SVGIG (reference sequence). The CDR3 consists of 12 residues. CDR3 nucleotides: TGTGCCTGGGCCGTAACTGGAAACACCATATATTTT. Amino acids: CAWAVTGNTIYF. The complete variable domain, with remaining parts taken from reference TRBV30 and TRBJ1-3, reads SQTIHQWPATLVQPVGSPLSLECTVEGTSNPNLYWYRQAAGRGLQLLFYSVGIGQISSEVPQNLSASRPQDRQFILSSKKLLLSDSGFYLCAWAVTGNTIYFGEGSWLTVV.

The genes are TRBV18 and TRBJ1-2; a possible D gene is TRBD1 (5 bases). The CDR3 length is 14 residues. V shed 0 bases and J shed 10 bases, with 15 bases lying between them. Germline values: CDR1 KGHSH, CDR2 LQKENI. CDR3 region: CASSPPGDRVDYTF. CDR3 DNA: TGTGCCAGCTCACCACCTGGAGACAGAGTCGACTACACCTTC.

V gene TRBV28 combines with J gene TRBJ1-2; 9 bases fit TRBD1. Per the germline V gene, CDR1 is MDHEN and CDR2 is SYDVKM. V dropped 5 bases and J dropped 6; count of bases not matched to a gene: 13. This CDR3 spans 16 amino acids. The CDR3 sequence is CASSLTGGAQVNGYTF. In nucleotides, the CDR3 is TGTGCCAGCAGTCTTACAGGGGGCGCTCAGGTCAATGGCTACACCTTC.

The J gene is TRBJ1-1, the V gene TRBV10-3; possible D gene TRBD1, 6 bases. V lost 7 bases to trimming and J lost 5 bases, with 14 bases between them. The germline V gene has CDR1 ENHRY and CDR2 SYGVKD. The CDR3 consists of 13 residues. As DNA, the CDR3 is TGTGCCATCACCTCGGGGGCGGGGACTGAAGCTTTCTTT. This translates into CAITSGAGTEAFF.

This clone showed up just once. This sequence joins TRBV19 and TRBJ1-2; unclear D gene. Germline V gene sequence: CDR1 LNHDA, CDR2 SQIVND (reference sequence). V lost 7 bases and J 2 bases, leaving 17 bases between the germline ends. CDR3 size: 15 residues. The CDR3 is CASTTSGPLNYGYTF. The DNA of the CDR3 is TGTGCCAGTACCACTTCGGGCCCCCTCAACTATGGCTACACCTTC.

Only one count was recorded for this clone. This chain connects TRBV27 to TRBJ2-3; 8 nucleotides match TRBD1. Germline V gene lookup returns CDR1 MNHEY and CDR2 SMNVEV (reference sequence). V gave up 6 bases and J gave up 9 bases; unmatched junction bases: 5. This CDR3 region has 12 residues. The CDR3 DNA follows: TGTGCCAGCAGAGGACAGGGACGGACGCAGTATTTT. Its translation: CASRGQGRTQYF.

The V gene is TRBV18, the J gene TRBJ2-7; 10 positions match TRBD1. The V segment lost 4 bases and the J segment 7 bases; nucleotides outside the gene matches: 7. This CDR3 contains 14 residues. Germline-derived CDR1 and CDR2 are KGHSH and LQKENI. As DNA, the CDR3 is TGTGCCAGCTCACGCGGGACAGGGGAACGGGAGCAGTACTTC. Protein sequence: CASSRGTGEREQYF.

This clone came up a few times. V and J are TRBV28 and TRBJ2-1; possible D gene TRBD2, 5 bases. With 3 bases removed from V and 2 bases from J, the gap between germline ends came to 11 bases. The CDR3 contains 15 residues. Germline V gene data show CDR1 as MDHEN and CDR2 as SYDVKM. CDR3 residues: CASSLPGSPYNEQFF. The CDR3 DNA reads as TGTGCCAGCAGTTTGCCGGGGAGCCCCTACAATGAGCAGTTCTTC.

This clone is categorized as medium-sized (0.01 to 0.1%). The chain links TRBV7-9 to TRBJ1-2; no reliable D call. The V end was cut by 6 bases, the J end by 6 bases, with 11 bases between. The CDR3 has 12 residues. The germline CDR1 and CDR2 sequences are SEHNR and FQNEAQ (reference sequence). The CDR3 region is CASRGSNDGYTF. CDR3 coding DNA: TGTGCCAGCAGAGGGTCAAACGATGGCTACACCTTC.

The chain joins TRBV27 to TRBJ2-7, with D possibly matching TRBD1 (5 bases). This CDR3 is built from 16 residues. The V and J ends lost 2 bases and 0 bases respectively, with 14 bases between them. The germline gives CDR1 MNHEY, CDR2 SMNVEV (reference sequence). CDR3 sequence: CASSLRGGLGSYEQYF. For the CDR3, the DNA is TGTGCCAGCAGTTTAAGGGGCGGATTAGGCTCCTACGAGCAGTACTTC.

The V and J genes are TRBV7-2 and TRBJ1-2; D remains ambiguous. This CDR3 region has 12 residues. The ends were cut back, 5 bases at V and 5 bases at J, with 9 bases in the middle. CDR1 is SGHTA, CDR2 FQGNSA, per germline. The CDR3 DNA reads as TGTGCCAGCAGCCCATCGGGTTATGGCTACACCTTC. Translated: CASSPSGYGYTF.

The gene calls are TRBV27 and TRBJ1-3; a weak D match, TRBD1 (6 bases). The CDR3 covers 17 residues. V dropped 2 bases and J dropped 0 bases, with 14 bases sitting between them. Germline V gene sequence: CDR1 MNHEY, CDR2 SMNVEV (reference sequence). The CDR3 region is CASSLTGGRISGNTIYF. DNA of the CDR3: TGTGCCAGCAGTTTAACGGGGGGCAGGATCTCTGGAAACACCATATATTTT.

This clone has just a few counts. The DNA of the CDR3 is TGTGCCAGCAGTGACATATCGGGAGCGAGCTATGGCTACACCTTC. This gives the protein CASSDISGASYGYTF. The gene calls are TRBV2 and TRBJ1-2; D is uncertain. The germline CDR1 and CDR2 sequences are SNHLY and FYNNEI. CDR3 size: 15 residues. V shed 3 bases and J shed 4 bases, with 15 bases lying between them.

This chain connects TRBV12-5 to TRBJ2-5; 8 positions match TRBD1. The germline V gene has CDR1 LGHNT and CDR2 FRNRAP. With V trimmed by 6 bases and J by 2 bases, 8 bases remained unmatched. This CDR3 spans 15 amino acids. The CDR3 sequence: CASGPGQGRQETQYF. The CDR3 DNA is TGTGCTAGTGGCCCCGGACAGGGAAGGCAAGAGACCCAGTACTTC.

This sequence joins TRBV5-4 and TRBJ1-2, with D perhaps TRBD1 (5 bases). CDR3 length: 15 residues. V was trimmed by 0 bases and J by 4 bases, leaving 13 bases between them. CDR1 and CDR2 (germline): SGHNT, YYREEE (reference sequence). The CDR3 nucleotides are TGTGCCAGCAGCTTGGCATCCCCAGGGATCTATGGCTACACCTTC. Protein product: CASSLASPGIYGYTF.

This sequence joins TRBV9 and TRBJ1-1; tentatively, D is TRBD1 (6 bases). The germline V and J ends were trimmed by 0 bases and 1 base, with 10 bases remaining between them. The germline V gene has CDR1 SGDLS and CDR2 YYNGEE. The CDR3 has 15 residues. In nucleotides, the CDR3 is TGTGCCAGCAGCGTAGCTTGGGGACAGAACACTGAAGCTTTCTTT. It yields the protein CASSVAWGQNTEAFF. The whole variable domain, remainder taken from reference TRBV9 and TRBJ1-1, is DSGVTQTPKHLITATGQRVTLRCSPRSGDLSVYWYQQSLDQGLQFLIQYYNGEERAKGNILERFSAQQFPDLHSELNLSSLELGDSALYFCASSVAWGQNTEAFFGQGTRLTVV.

This clone was seen once. The V call is TRBV28, the J call TRBJ1-2, with D maybe TRBD1 (5 bases). Germline CDR1 is MDHEN and CDR2 is SYDVKM. There are 15 residues in the CDR3. The ends were cut back, 7 bases at V and 4 bases at J, with 19 bases in the middle. CDR3 DNA sequence: TGTGCCAGCAACTCGGCAGGGTCGGGAGGCTATGGCTACACCTTC. It is translated as CASNSAGSGGYGYTF.

The J gene is TRBJ2-1, the V gene TRBV24-1; D ambiguous. CDR1 is KGHDR, CDR2 SFDVKD, per germline. The CDR3 sequence is 13 residues long. With 4 bases removed from V and 6 bases from J, the gap between germline ends came to 9 bases. The DNA of the CDR3 is TGTGCCACCAGTGACTTCGCCGGCAATGAGCAGTTCTTC. Its translation is CATSDFAGNEQFF.